This T cell receptor (beta chain) was sequenced during a study of T cells in Graves' hyperthyroidism and ophthalmopathy. TCR beta CDR3 region amplification was performed from RNA transcripts. The HTBI primer set was used in a first-round RT-PCR of the TCR CDR3. TCRdb ran MiXCR on the multiplex PCR reads and lists one entry per CDR3 protein. The data contain about 270,000 distinct CDR3 sequences, around 20% of them singletons. In this sample, this clonotype turned up many times. V was clipped by 5 bases and J by 3 bases, with 5 bases between them. Germline-derived CDR1 and CDR2 are MDHEN and SYDVKM. CDR3 length equals 11 residues.

The sequencing sample was made of blood. This clonotype originated in a man under 40 with Graves' ophthalmopathy. The J gene is TRBJ2-7, the V gene TRBV28; unclear D gene. The CDR3 is CASSRYYEQYF. CDR3 nucleotide sequence: TGTGCCAGCAGTAGGTACTACGAGCAGTACTTC.